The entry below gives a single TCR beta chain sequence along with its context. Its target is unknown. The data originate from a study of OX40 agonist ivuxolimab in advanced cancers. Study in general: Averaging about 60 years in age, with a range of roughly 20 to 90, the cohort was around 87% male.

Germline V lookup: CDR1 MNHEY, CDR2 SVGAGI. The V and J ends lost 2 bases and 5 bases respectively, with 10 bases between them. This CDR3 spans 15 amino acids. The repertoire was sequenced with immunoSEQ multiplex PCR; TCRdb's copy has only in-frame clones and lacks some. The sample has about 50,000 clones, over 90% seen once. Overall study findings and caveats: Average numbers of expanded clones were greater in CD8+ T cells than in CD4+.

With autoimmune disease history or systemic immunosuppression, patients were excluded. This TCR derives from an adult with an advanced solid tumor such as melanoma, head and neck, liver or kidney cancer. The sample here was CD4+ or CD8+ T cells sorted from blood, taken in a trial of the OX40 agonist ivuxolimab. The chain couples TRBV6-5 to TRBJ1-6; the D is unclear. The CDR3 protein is CASSYGNPNNSPLHF. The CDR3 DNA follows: TGTGCCAGCAGTTACGGGAACCCAAATAATTCACCCCTCCACTTT.